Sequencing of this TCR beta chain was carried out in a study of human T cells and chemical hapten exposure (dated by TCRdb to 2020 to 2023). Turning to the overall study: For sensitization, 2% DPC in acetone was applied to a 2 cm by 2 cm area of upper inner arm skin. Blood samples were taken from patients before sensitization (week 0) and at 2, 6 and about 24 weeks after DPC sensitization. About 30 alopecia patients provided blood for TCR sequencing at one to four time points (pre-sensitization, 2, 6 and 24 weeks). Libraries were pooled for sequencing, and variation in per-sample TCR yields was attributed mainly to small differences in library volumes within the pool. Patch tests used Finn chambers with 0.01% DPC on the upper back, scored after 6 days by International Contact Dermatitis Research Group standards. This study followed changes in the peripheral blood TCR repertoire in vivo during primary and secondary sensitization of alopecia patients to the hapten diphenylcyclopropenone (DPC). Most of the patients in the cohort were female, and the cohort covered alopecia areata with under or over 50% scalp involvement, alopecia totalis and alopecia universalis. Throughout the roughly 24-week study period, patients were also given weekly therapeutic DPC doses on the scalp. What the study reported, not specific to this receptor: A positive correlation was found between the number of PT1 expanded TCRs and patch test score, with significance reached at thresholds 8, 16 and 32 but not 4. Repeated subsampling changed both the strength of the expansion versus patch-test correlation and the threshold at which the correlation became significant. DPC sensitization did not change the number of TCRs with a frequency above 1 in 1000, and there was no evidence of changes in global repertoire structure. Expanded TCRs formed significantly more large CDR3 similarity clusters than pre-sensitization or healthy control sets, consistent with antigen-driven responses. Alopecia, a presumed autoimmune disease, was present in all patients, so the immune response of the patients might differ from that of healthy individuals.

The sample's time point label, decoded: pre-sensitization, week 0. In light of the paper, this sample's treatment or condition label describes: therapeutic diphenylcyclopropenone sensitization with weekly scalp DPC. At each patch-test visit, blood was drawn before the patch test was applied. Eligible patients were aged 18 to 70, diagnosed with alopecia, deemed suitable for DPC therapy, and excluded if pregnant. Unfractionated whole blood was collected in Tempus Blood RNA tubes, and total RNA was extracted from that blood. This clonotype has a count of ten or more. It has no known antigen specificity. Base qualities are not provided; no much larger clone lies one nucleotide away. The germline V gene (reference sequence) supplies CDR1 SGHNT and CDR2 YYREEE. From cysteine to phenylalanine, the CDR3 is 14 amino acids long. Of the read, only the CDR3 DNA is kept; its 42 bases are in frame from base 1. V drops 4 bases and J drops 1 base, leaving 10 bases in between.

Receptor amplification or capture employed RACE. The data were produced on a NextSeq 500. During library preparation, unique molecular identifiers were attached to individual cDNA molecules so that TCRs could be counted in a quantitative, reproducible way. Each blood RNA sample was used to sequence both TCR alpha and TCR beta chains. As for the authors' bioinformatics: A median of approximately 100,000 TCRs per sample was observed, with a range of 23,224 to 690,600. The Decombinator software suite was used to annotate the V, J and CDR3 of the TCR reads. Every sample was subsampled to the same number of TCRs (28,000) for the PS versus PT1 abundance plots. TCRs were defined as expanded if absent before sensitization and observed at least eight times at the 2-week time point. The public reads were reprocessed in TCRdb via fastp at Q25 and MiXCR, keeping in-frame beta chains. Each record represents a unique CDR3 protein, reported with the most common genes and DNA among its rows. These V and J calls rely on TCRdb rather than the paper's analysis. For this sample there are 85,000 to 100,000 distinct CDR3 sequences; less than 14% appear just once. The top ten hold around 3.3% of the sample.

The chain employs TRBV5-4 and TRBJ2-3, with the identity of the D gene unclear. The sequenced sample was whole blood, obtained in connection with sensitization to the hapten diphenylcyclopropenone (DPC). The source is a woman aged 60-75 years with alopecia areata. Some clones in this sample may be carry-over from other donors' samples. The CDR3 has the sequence CASSPPVGTDTQYF. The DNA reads TGTGCCAGCAGCCCCCCGGTCGGCACAGATACGCAGTATTTT.